This record looks at one T cell receptor (beta chain) sequence and its context. The CDR3 does not end in the conserved phenylalanine or tryptophan, so this is likely a read error. TCRdb reprocessed the 5' RACE reads via MiXCR and lists one record per CDR3 protein. The sample has about 57,000 distinct CDR3 sequences, 25% to 30% seen once; the top ten hold 3% to 3.5%. Germline loops: CDR1 SGHTA, CDR2 FQGNSA. The CDR3 sequence is 12 residues long. The V gene lost 2 bases and the J gene lost 9 bases, with 10 bases spanning the gap. V gene TRBV7-2 combines with J gene TRBJ1-1; D uncertain. This receptor was obtained from a female donor with breast cancer. Input material: tumor-infiltrating memory CD4+ T cells sorted from the breast tumor. Subset here: memory CD4+ T cells, CD4+CD45RO+CD25-. In DNA, the CDR3 is TGTGCCAGCAGCTTATTCGACGGGAAAGCTTTCTTG. Amino acid sequence: CASSLFDGKAFL.